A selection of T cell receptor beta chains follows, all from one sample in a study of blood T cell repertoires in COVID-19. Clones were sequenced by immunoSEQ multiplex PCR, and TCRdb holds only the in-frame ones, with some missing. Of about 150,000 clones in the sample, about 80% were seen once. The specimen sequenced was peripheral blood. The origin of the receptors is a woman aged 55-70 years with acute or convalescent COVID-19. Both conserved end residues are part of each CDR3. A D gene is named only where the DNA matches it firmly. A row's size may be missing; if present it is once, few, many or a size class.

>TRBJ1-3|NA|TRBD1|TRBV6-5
TGTGCCAGCATGAATACAGGGGGCCCTGGAAACACCATATATTTT
CASMNTGGPGNTIYF
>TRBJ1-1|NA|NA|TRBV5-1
TGCGCCAGCAGCTTAGAAAGAACCGATAGTACTGAAGCTTTCTTT
CASSLERTDSTEAFF
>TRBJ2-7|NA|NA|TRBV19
TGTGCCAGTAGTGCCAGGACAGCCACCTACGAGCAGTACTTC
CASSARTATYEQYF
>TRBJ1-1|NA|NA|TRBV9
TGTGCCAGCAGCCCTCAACCACAGGGTGAAGCTTTCTTT
CASSPQPQGEAFF
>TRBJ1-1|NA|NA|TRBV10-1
TGCGCCAGCAGTGGGGCGAAGGACACTGAAGCTTTCTTT
CASSGAKDTEAFF
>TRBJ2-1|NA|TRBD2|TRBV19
TGTGCCAGTAGTCGGGGACTAGCGGGGTACAATGAGCAGTTCTTC
CASSRGLAGYNEQFF
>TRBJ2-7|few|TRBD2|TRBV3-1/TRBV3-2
TGTGCCAGCAGCCAAACTAGCGGAGGCTACGAGCAGTACTTC
CASSQTSGGYEQYF
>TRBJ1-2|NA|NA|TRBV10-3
TGTGCCATCACCAATCAGGGCTTC
CAITNQGF
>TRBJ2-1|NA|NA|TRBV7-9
TGTGCCAGCAGCTTACGTCGGGGGGCAGTCCACAATGAGCAGTTCTTC
CASSLRRGAVHNEQFF
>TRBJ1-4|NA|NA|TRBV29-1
TGCAGCGTCCAACAGGGTCCCAATGAAAAACTGTTTTTT
CSVQQGPNEKLFF
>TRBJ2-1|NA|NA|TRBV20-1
TGCAGTGCCCTGAACTATGGTGAGCAGTTCTTC
CSALNYGEQFF
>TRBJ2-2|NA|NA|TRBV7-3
TGTGCCAGCAGCGTCACTAGTCTCGCCGGGGAGCTGTTTTTT
CASSVTSLAGELFF
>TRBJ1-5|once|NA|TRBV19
TGTGCCAGTAGATCAGAAGGGGACTGGGTTAGCAATCAGCCCCAGCATTTT
CASRSEGDWVSNQPQHF
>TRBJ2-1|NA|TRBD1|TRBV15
TGTGCCACCAGCGGACAGGCCTACAATGAGCAGTTCTTC
CATSGQAYNEQFF
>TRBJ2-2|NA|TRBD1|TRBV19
TGTGCCAGTAGTGCCAACAGAGGGGGCCGGAGCCCGAACACCGGGGAGCTGTTTTTT
CASSANRGGRSPNTGELFF
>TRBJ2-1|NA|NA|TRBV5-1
TGCGCCAGCAGCTTGGAGGGCAACGCGGGTCAGGAGCAGTTCTTC
CASSLEGNAGQEQFF
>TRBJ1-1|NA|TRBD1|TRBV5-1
TGCGCCAGCAGAACAGGGGATACTGAAGCTTTCTTT
CASRTGDTEAFF
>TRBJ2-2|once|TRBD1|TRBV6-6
TGTGCCAGCAGTTCCGGGACAGTAAGTCCCGGGGAGCTGTTTTTT
CASSSGTVSPGELFF
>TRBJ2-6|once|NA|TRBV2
TGTGCCAGCAGCCGGGACATTAGCTCTGGGGCCAACGTCCTGACTTTC
CASSRDISSGANVLTF
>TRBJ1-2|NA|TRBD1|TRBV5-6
TGTGCCAGCAGCGGGACAGGTCTAAACTATGGCTACACCTTC
CASSGTGLNYGYTF
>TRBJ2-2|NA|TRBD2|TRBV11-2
TGTGCCAGCAGCTTATTCCTAGCGGGGGGGCAGAACACCGGGGAGCTGTTTTTT
CASSLFLAGGQNTGELFF
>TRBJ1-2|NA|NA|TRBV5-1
TGCGCCAGCAGAGGAGGGATAGAGGGCGGTGGCTACACCTTC
CASRGGIEGGGYTF
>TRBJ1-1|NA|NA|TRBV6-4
TGTGCCAGCAGTGTGGACACCGTAAACACTGAAGCTTTCTTT
CASSVDTVNTEAFF
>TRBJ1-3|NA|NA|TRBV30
TGTGCCTGGGAGGAGTCTGGAAACACCATATATTTT
CAWEESGNTIYF
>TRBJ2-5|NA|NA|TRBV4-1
TGCGCCAGCAGCCGAGCGGAGCAAGAGACCCAGTACTTC
CASSRAEQETQYF
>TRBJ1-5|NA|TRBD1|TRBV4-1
TGCGCCAGCAGCCAATACGAACAGGGGAACAATCAGCCCCAGCATTTT
CASSQYEQGNNQPQHF
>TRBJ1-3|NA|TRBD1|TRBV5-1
TGCGCCAGCAGCTTGGTCCCAGGGGGAAATGGAAACACCATATATTTT
CASSLVPGGNGNTIYF
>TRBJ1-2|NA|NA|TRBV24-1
TGTGCCACCAGTGATTCCACCCGGGGTGGGGATGGCTACACCTTC
CATSDSTRGGDGYTF
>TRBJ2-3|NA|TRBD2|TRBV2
TGTGCCAGCAGTGAAGGACTAGCGGTATTCACAGATACGCAGTATTTT
CASSEGLAVFTDTQYF
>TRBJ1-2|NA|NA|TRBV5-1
TGCGCCAGCAGCTTTGACGGCAGGACTGGCTATGGCTACACCTTC
CASSFDGRTGYGYTF
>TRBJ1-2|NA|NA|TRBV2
TGTGCCAGCAGTGACCTGACCGCGGGGTATGGCTACACCTTC
CASSDLTAGYGYTF
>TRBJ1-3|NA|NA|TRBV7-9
TGTGCCAGCAGCTTATCGGACCCCGGGACTGGAAACACCATATATTTT
CASSLSDPGTGNTIYF
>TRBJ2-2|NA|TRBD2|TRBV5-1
TGCGCCAGCAGCCGAAGCCGGGGGGACACCGGGGAGCTGTTTTTT
CASSRSRGDTGELFF
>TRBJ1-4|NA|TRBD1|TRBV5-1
TGCGCCAGCAGCCCCGGACAGGGAGGAACTAATGAAAAACTGTTTTTT
CASSPGQGGTNEKLFF
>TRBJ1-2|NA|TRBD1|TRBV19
TGTGCCAGTAGTATCGGGACAGGGGGCTATGGCTACACCTTC
CASSIGTGGYGYTF
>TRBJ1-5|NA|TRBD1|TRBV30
TGTGCCTGGACAGGGGGTAGCAATCAGCCCCAGCATTTT
CAWTGGSNQPQHF
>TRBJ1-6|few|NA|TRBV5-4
TGTGCCAGCAGGCCGGGCGGGATCGGCAATTCACCCCTCCACTTT
CASRPGGIGNSPLHF
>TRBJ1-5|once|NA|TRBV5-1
TGCGCCAGCAGCTTGGATAGGGGCGGTCAGCCCCAGCATTTT
CASSLDRGGQPQHF
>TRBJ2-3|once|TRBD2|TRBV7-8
TGTGCCAGCAGCTTAGCTGGCGGGGGGGCGGCAGATACGCAGTATTTT
CASSLAGGGAADTQYF
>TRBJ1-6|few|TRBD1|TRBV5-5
TGTGCCAGCAGCTTTCTAGGGGGCGCGGGTAATTCACCCCTCCACTTT
CASSFLGGAGNSPLHF
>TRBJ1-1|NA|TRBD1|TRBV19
TGTGCCAGTAGTTTGGACAGGGCCACTGAAGCTTTCTTT
CASSLDRATEAFF
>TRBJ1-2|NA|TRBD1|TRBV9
TGTGCCAGCAGCGTAGAAGCTCGGACAGGGGACTATGGCTACACCTTC
CASSVEARTGDYGYTF
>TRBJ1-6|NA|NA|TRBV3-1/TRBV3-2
TGTGCCAGCAGCCAAGATAACAGGCCAGTCGGATCACCCCTCCACTTT
CASSQDNRPVGSPLHF
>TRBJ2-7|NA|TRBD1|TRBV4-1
TGCGCCAGCAGCCAAGAGGGACAGGGAGGTTACGAGCAGTACTTC
CASSQEGQGGYEQYF
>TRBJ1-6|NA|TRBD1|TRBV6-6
TGTGCCAGCACCTCAGGGGGTCGGGGTAATTCACCCCTCCACTTT
CASTSGGRGNSPLHF
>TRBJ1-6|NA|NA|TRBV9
TGTGCCAGCAGCGTGTACTCGACACCTTATAATTCACCCCTCCACTTT
CASSVYSTPYNSPLHF